Sequencing of this T cell receptor beta chain was carried out in a study of blood T cell repertoires in COVID-19. Study-level information: Samples of COVID-19 (acute and convalescent) were obtained from the United States, Italy and Spain. The analysed material was cDNA or gDNA that came from T cells, B-cell-depleted T cells, or PBMCs.

Original analysis: Amplified reference gene primers provided the basis for estimating nucleated cell counts. Method: immunoSEQ multiplex PCR; TCRdb's copy keeps in-frame clones and lacks some. Clone size and the V and J calls come from that table; the DNA yielded D and trimming. The table lists approximately 230,000 clones, 87% of them singletons. Germline loops: CDR1 SGHTA, CDR2 FQGNSA. Unmatched junction bases numbered 5, after V lost 3 bases and J lost 5 bases. The CDR3 runs to 14 residues. The V and J genes are TRBV7-2 and TRBJ2-5; the match to TRBD1 covers 8 bases. This TCR was recovered from a man between 18 and 29 years old with active or convalescent COVID-19. The sequenced sample was peripheral blood. The CDR3 DNA reads TGTGCCAGCAGCTTTCAGGGGGCCCCCGAGACCCAGTACTTC. Its protein product is CASSFQGAPETQYF.